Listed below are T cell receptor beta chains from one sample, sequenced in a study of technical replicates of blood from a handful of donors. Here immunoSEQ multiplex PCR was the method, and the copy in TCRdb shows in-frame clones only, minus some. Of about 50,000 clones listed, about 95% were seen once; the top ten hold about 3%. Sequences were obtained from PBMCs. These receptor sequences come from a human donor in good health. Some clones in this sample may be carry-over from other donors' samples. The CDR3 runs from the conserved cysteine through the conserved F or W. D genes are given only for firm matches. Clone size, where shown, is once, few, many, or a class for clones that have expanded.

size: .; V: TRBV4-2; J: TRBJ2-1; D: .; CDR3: CASSGVGSGGDEQFF; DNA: TGTGCCAGCAGTGGGGTAGGGTCCGGGGGAGATGAGCAGTTCTTC
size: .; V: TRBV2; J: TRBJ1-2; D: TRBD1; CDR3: CASRFLDRAGTF; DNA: TGTGCCAGCAGATTCCTTGACAGGGCTGGTACCTTC
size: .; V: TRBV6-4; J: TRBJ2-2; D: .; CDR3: CASSDWRGRITGELFF; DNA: TGTGCCAGCAGTGACTGGAGGGGGCGAATCACCGGGGAGCTGTTTTTT
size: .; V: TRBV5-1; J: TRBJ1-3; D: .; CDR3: CASSFGGLTGNTIYF; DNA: TGCGCCAGCAGCTTCGGGGGATTAACTGGAAACACCATATATTTT
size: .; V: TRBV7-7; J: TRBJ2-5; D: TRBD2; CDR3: CASSYSGGLQETQYF; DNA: TGTGCCAGCAGCTATAGCGGGGGGCTACAAGAGACCCAGTACTTC
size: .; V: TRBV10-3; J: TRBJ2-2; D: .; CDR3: CAISESRGANTGELFF; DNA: TGTGCCATCAGTGAGTCGCGGGGAGCGAACACCGGGGAGCTGTTTTTT
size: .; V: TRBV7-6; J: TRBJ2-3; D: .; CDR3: CASSWGGPTDTQYF; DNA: TGTGCCAGCAGCTGGGGCGGTCCCACAGATACGCAGTATTTT
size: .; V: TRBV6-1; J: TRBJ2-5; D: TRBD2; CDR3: CASSERTSGSETQYF; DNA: TGTGCCAGCAGTGAAAGGACTAGCGGGTCTGAGACCCAGTACTTC
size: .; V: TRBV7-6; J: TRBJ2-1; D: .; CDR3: CASSLVGLPYNEQFF; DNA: TGTGCCAGCAGCTTAGTAGGACTACCATACAATGAGCAGTTCTTC
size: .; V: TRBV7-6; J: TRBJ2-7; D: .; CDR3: CASSLGALPYEQYF; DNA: TGTGCCAGCAGCTTGGGGGCGCTTCCCTACGAGCAGTACTTC
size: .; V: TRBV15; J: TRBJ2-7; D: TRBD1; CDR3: CATSRDRDRVEQYF; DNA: TGTGCCACCAGCAGAGATAGGGACAGGGTCGAGCAGTACTTC
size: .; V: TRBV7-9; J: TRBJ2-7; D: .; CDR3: CASSPRLGYEQYF; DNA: TGTGCCAGCAGCCCGCGGCTGGGCTACGAGCAGTACTTC
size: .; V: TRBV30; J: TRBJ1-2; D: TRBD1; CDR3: CAWNRGTYGYTF; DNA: TGTGCCTGGAACAGGGGAACCTATGGCTACACCTTC
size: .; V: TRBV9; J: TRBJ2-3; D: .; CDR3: CASSVEGGTSTDTQYF; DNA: TGTGCCAGCTCGGTCGAGGGCGGTACTAGCACAGATACGCAGTATTTT
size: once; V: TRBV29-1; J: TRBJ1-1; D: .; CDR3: CSVEDLGVTEAFF; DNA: TGCAGCGTTGAAGACCTAGGAGTCACTGAAGCTTTCTTT
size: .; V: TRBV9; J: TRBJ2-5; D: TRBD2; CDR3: CASSAAGGWGETQYF; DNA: TGTGCCAGCAGCGCCGCGGGGGGATGGGGAGAGACCCAGTACTTC
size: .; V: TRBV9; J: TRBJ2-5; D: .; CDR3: CALVRGGGETQYF; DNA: TGTGCCCTGGTGAGGGGGGGAGGAGAGACCCAGTACTTC
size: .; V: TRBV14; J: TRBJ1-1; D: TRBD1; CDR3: CASSQSGTGQAFF; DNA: TGTGCCAGCAGCCAATCAGGGACAGGTCAAGCTTTCTTT
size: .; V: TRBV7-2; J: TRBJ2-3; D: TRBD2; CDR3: CASSSSGGSTDTQYF; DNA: TGTGCCAGCAGCTCAAGCGGGGGGAGCACAGATACGCAGTATTTT
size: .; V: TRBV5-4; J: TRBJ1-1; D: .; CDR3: CASSQGTEAFF; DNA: TGTGCCAGCAGCCAGGGGACAGAAGCTTTCTTT
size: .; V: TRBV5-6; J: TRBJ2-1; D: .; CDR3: CASSAGGTSVF; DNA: TGTGCCAGCAGCGCCGGCGGGACGAGCGTCTTC
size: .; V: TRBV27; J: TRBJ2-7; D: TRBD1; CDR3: CASRRQGSYEQYF; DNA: TGTGCCAGCAGGCGACAGGGATCTTACGAGCAGTACTTC
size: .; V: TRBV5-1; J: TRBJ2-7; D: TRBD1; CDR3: CASSRDRDYEQYF; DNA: TGCGCCAGCAGCAGGGACAGAGACTACGAGCAGTACTTC
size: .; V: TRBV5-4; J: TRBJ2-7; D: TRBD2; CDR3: CASSPGGVRDEQYF; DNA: TGTGCCAGCAGCCCGGGGGGAGTAAGGGACGAGCAGTACTTC
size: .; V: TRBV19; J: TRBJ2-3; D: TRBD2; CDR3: CANTPPGLRFDTQYF; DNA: TGTGCCAACACTCCACCGGGACTACGTTTCGATACGCAGTATTTT
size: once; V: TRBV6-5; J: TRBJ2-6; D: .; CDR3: CASSPSPGANVLTF; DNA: TGTGCCAGCAGCCCATCCCCTGGGGCCAACGTCCTGACTTTC
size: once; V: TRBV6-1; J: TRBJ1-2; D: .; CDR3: CASSEDGGTNYGYTF; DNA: TGTGCCAGCAGTGAAGATGGAGGCACTAACTATGGCTACACCTTC
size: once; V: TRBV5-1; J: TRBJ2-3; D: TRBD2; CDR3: CASSPGTGGGRDTQYF; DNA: TGCGCCAGCAGCCCCGGAACGGGGGGGGGAAGGGATACGCAGTATTTT
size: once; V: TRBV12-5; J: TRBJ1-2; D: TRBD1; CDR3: CASGLTGGRGYTF; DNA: TGTGCTAGTGGTTTGACAGGGGGACGTGGCTACACCTTC
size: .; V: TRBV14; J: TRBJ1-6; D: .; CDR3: CASSQGGQTRFTLHF; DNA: TGTGCCAGCAGCCAAGGTGGACAGACCCGTTTCACCCTCCACTTT
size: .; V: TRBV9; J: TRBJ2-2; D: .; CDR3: CASSVAGTGELFF; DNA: TGTGCCAGCAGCGTAGCGGGCACCGGGGAGCTGTTTTTT
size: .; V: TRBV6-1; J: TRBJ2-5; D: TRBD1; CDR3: CASNRGTGGLETQYF; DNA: TGTGCCAGCAATAGAGGGACAGGGGGCTTAGAGACCCAGTACTTC
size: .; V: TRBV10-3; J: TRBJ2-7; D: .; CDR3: CAIGVTYEQYF; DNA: TGTGCCATCGGAGTTACCTACGAGCAGTACTTC
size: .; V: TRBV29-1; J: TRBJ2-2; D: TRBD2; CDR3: CSVSKTSNIGELFF; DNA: TGCAGCGTTAGCAAGACTAGCAATATCGGGGAGCTGTTTTTT
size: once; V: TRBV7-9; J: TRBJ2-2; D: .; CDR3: CASSPVPRTETAMFF; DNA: TGTGCCAGCAGCCCGGTCCCCCGAACAGAGACAGCTATGTTTTTT
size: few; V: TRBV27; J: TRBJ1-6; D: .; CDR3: CASSTRLLTTYNSPLHF; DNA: TGTGCCAGCAGTACCCGACTGCTAACAACTTATAATTCACCCCTCCACTTT